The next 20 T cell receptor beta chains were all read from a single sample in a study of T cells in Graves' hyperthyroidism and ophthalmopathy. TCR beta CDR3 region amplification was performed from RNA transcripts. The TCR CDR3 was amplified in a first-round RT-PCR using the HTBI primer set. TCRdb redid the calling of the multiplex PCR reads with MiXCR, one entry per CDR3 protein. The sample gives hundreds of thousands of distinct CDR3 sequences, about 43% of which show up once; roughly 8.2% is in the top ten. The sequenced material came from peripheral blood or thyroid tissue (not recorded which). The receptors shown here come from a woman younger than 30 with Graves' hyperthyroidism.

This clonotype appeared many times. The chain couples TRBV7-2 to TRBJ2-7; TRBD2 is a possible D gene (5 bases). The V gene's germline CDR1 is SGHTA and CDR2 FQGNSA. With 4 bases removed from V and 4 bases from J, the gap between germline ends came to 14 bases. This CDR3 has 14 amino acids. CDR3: CASSSQDGLYEQYF. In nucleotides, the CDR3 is TGTGCCAGCAGCTCTCAAGACGGACTGTACGAGCAGTACTTC.

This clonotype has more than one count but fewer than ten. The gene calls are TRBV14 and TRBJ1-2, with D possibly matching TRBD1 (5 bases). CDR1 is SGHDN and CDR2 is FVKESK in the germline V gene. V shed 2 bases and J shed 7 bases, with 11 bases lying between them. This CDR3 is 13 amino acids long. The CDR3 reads CASSQLTVSGYTF. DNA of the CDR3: TGTGCCAGCAGCCAATTGACAGTCAGTGGCTACACCTTC.

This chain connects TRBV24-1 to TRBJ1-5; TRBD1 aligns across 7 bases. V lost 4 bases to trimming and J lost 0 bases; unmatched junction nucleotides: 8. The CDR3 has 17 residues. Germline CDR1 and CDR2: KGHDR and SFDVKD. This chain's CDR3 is CATSDTQGRDSNQPQHF. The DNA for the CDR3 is TGTGCCACCAGTGACACACAGGGGCGGGATAGCAATCAGCCCCAGCATTTT.

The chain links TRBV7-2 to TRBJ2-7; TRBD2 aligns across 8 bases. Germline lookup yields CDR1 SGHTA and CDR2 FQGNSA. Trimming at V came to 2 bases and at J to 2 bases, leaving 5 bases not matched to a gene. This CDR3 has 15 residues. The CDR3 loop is CASSLRTSRAYEQYF. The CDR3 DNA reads TGTGCCAGCAGCTTAAGGACTAGCCGCGCCTACGAGCAGTACTTC.

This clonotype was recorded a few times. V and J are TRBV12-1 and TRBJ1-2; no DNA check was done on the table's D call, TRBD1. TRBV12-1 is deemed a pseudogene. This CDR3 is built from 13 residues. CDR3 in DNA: TGTGCCAGCAGCTTTTCAGGGGGCTATGGCTACACCTTC. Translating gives CASSFSGGYGYTF.

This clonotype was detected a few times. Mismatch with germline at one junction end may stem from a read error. The CDR3 is CASSPGRRLNSPLHF. The DNA of the CDR3 is TGCGCCAGCAGCCCGGGACGGCGCCTAAATTCACCCCTCCACTTT. The rearrangement uses TRBV7-9 and TRBJ1-6; perhaps TRBD1 as D (5 bases). Germline V gene lookup returns CDR1 SEHNR and CDR2 FQNEAQ (reference sequence). This CDR3 is 15 amino acids long.

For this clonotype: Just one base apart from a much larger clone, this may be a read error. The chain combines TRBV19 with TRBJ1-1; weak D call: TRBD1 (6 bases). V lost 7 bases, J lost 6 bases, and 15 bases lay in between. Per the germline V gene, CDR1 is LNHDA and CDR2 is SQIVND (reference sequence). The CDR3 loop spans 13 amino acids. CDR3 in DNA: TGTGCCAGTAAGGTAGGGGGACACGCTGAAGCTTTCTTT. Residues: CASKVGGHAEAFF.

The CDR3 loop reads CASKNDRLSPEAFF. The DNA for the CDR3 is TGTGCCAGTAAGAACGACAGGCTTAGCCCTGAAGCTTTCTTT. The gene calls are TRBV19 and TRBJ1-1, with a possible D match to TRBD1 (6 bases). The CDR3 length is 14 residues. The V end was cut by 7 bases, the J end by 6 bases, with 18 bases between. Germline CDR1 is LNHDA and CDR2 is SQIVND (reference sequence).

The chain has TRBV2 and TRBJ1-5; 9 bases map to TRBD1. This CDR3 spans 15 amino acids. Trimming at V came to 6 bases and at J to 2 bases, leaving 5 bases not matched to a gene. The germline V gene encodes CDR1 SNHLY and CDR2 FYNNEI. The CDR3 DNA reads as TGTGCCAGCAGAGAGCGGACAGGGGGCAATCAGCCCCAGCATTTT. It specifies CASRERTGGNQPQHF.

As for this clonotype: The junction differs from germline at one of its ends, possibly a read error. The CDR3 bases are TGCAGTGCTAAGACAGGGTTGGCCTTC. Its translation: CSAKTGLAF. The chain uses TRBV20-1 and TRBJ2-5, with 7 bases identical to TRBD1. The length of the CDR3 is 9 residues. CDR1 and CDR2 (germline): DFQATT, SNEGSKA (reference sequence).

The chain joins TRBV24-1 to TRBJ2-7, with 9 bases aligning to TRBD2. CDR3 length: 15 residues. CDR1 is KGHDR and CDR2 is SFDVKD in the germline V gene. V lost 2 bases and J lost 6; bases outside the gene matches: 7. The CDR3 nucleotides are TGTGCCACCAGTGATTGGGGTAGCGGGGGAGGCGAGCAGTACTTC. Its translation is CATSDWGSGGGEQYF.

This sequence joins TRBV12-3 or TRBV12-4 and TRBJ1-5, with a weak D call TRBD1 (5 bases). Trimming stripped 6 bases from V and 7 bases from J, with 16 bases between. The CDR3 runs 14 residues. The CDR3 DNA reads TGTGCCAGCAGCACCACAGGAAAAGGACAGCCCCAGCATTTT. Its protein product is CASSTTGKGQPQHF.

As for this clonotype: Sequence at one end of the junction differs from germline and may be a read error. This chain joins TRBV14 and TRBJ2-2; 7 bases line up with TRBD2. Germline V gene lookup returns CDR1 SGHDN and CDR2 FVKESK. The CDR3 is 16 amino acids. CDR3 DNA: TGTGCCATCAGCCAAGTGCGGACTAGGAACACCGGGGAGCTGTTTTTT. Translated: CAISQVRTRNTGELFF.

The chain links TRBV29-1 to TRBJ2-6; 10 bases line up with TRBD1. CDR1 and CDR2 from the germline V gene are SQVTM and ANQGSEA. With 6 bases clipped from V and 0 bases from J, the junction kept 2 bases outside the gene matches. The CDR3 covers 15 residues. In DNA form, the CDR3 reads TGCAGCGTGGGGACAGGGGACTCTGGGGCCAACGTCCTGACTTTC. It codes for CSVGTGDSGANVLTF.

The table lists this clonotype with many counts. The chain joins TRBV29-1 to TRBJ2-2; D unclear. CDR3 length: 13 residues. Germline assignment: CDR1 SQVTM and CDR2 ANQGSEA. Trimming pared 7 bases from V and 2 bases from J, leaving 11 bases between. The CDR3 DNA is TGCAGCGCTACAGTTTATAACACCGGGGAGCTGTTTTTT. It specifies CSATVYNTGELFF.

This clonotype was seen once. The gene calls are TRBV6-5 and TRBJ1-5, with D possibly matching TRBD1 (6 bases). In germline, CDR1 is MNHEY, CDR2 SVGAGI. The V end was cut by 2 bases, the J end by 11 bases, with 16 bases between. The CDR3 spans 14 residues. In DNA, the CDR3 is TGTGCCAGCAGTTACATCGGGGGGCAGGAGACCCAGCATTTT. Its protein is CASSYIGGQETQHF.

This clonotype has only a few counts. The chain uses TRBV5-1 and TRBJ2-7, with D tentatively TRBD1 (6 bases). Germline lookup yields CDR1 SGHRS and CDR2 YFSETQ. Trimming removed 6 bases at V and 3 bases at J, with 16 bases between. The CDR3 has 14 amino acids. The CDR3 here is CASNEGDDRYEQYF. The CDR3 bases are TGCGCCAGCAACGAGGGGGACGATCGCTACGAGCAGTACTTC.

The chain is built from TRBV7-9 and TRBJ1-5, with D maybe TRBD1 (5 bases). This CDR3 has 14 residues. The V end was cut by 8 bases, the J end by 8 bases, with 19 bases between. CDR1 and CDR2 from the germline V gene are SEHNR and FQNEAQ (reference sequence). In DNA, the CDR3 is TGTGCCAGCTCCCGGGGAGGGGAATTTAAGCCCCAGCATTTT. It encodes CASSRGGEFKPQHF.

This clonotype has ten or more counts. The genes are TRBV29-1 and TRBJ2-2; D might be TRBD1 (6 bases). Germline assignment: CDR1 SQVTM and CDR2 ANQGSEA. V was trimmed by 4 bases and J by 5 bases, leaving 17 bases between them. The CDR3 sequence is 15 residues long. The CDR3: CSVVTLGGGTGELFF. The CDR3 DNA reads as TGCAGCGTTGTCACACTAGGGGGTGGGACCGGGGAGCTGTTTTTT.

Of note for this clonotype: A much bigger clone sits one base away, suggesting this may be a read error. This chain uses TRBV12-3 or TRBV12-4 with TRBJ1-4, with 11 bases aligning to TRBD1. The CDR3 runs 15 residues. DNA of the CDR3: TGTGCCAGCAGTTACTCCGGGACAGGGGGTGAAATACTGTTTTTT. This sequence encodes CASSYSGTGGEILFF.